Listed below are T cell receptor beta chains from one sample, sequenced in a study of untreated major depressive disorder. Libraries were prepared by immunoSEQ multiplex PCR; TCRdb keeps only in-frame clonotypes and omits some of them. Altogether just over 20,000 clones are present, around 93% being singletons, with the ten largest covering less than 0.4%. The sequenced material came from CD4+ T cells from PBMCs. Receptors originate from a man younger than 45 in good health. CDR3s include the opening cysteine and the closing phenylalanine or tryptophan. The D gene is left open where the match is weak. Not every row has a clone size; where given, it reads once, few, many or a size class.

TRBJ1-5 | TRBV7-2 | once | NA | CASSPILGNQPQHF | TGTGCCAGCAGCCCAATACTGGGCAATCAGCCCCAGCATTTT
TRBJ2-1 | TRBV4-3 | once | NA | CASSQELATTPYNEQFF | TGCGCCAGCAGCCAAGAATTAGCGACAACCCCATACAATGAGCAGTTCTTC
TRBJ2-3 | TRBV5-4 | NA | NA | CASSFGGMDTQYF | TGTGCCAGCAGCTTTGGCGGGATGGATACGCAGTATTTT
TRBJ2-1 | TRBV15 | NA | TRBD2 | CATSTFSAGGRNEQFF | TGTGCCACCAGCACCTTTTCCGCGGGAGGCCGCAATGAGCAGTTCTTC
TRBJ2-1 | TRBV19 | NA | NA | CASSKFLADNEQFF | TGTGCCAGTAGTAAATTTTTGGCCGACAATGAGCAGTTCTTC
TRBJ2-5 | TRBV6-1 | once | TRBD2 | CASSPGGDQETQYF | TGTGCCAGCAGCCCGGGAGGGGACCAAGAGACCCAGTACTTC
TRBJ1-5 | TRBV2 | NA | NA | CASSDGTDYQPQHF | TGTGCCAGCAGTGATGGGACGGATTATCAGCCCCAGCATTTT
TRBJ2-1 | TRBV7-2 | NA | TRBD1 | CASSPQGQYNEQFF | TGTGCCAGCAGCCCCCAGGGACAGTACAATGAGCAGTTCTTC
TRBJ2-2 | TRBV4-2 | few | NA | CASSQGQWSSGGAPGNTGELFF | TGTGCCAGCAGCCAAGGGCAGTGGAGTTCAGGAGGAGCCCCGGGCAACACCGGGGAGCTGTTTTTT
TRBJ1-1 | TRBV6-5 | NA | NA | CASSRTTVAEAFF | TGTGCCAGCAGTCGGACGACAGTGGCTGAAGCTTTCTTT
TRBJ1-4 | TRBV30 | NA | TRBD1 | CAWSAPGQGGEKLFF | TGTGCCTGGAGTGCCCCCGGACAGGGTGGGGAAAAACTGTTTTTT
TRBJ2-1 | TRBV29-1 | NA | NA | CSVARDSSYNEQFF | TGCAGCGTTGCGAGGGATAGCTCCTACAATGAGCAGTTCTTC
TRBJ2-1 | TRBV27 | NA | NA | CASSPDHPSYNEQFF | TGTGCCAGCAGTCCAGACCACCCCTCCTACAATGAGCAGTTCTTC
TRBJ2-5 | TRBV7-3 | NA | TRBD2 | CASSLVGLAGGETQYF | TGTGCCAGCAGCTTAGTTGGTCTAGCGGGAGGGGAGACCCAGTACTTC
TRBJ2-7 | TRBV10-3 | NA | TRBD2 | CAISGGLGDREQYF | TGTGCCATCAGTGGCGGACTAGGAGATAGGGAGCAGTACTTC
TRBJ2-5 | TRBV4-2 | NA | NA | CASSQERETQYF | TGTGCCAGCAGCCAAGAGAGAGAGACCCAGTACTTC
TRBJ1-2 | TRBV4-3 | NA | NA | CASSSLTGDYGYTF | TGCGCCAGCAGCTCCCTGACGGGGGACTATGGCTACACCTTC
TRBJ2-5 | TRBV30 | NA | TRBD2 | CAWSPTSEETQYF | TGTGCCTGGAGCCCAACTAGCGAAGAGACCCAGTACTTC
TRBJ2-3 | TRBV5-6 | NA | NA | CASSLAADTQYF | TGTGCCAGCAGCTTAGCGGCAGATACGCAGTATTTT
TRBJ2-5 | TRBV7-6 | NA | TRBD2 | CASSSIGGGETQYF | TGTGCCAGCAGCTCGATCGGGGGGGGAGAGACCCAGTACTTC
TRBJ2-1 | TRBV27 | NA | NA | CASTDAYNEQFF | TGTGCCAGTACGGACGCCTACAATGAGCAGTTCTTC
TRBJ1-1 | TRBV4-3 | NA | NA | CASSQDAYGTEAFF | TGCGCCAGCAGCCAGGATGCTTACGGCACTGAAGCTTTCTTT
TRBJ1-2 | TRBV5-8 | NA | TRBD1 | CASSLGTGITYGYTF | TGTGCCAGCAGCCTTGGGACAGGGATTACCTATGGCTACACCTTC
TRBJ2-7 | TRBV7-3 | once | TRBD2 | CASSPSGMGYEQYF | TGTGCCAGCAGCCCCAGCGGGATGGGTTACGAGCAGTACTTC
TRBJ2-7 | TRBV4-2 | few | NA | CASSRNPLAAVYEQYF | TGTGCCAGCAGCCGAAATCCCCTGGCCGCTGTTTACGAGCAGTACTTC
TRBJ2-7 | TRBV10-3 | once | TRBD2 | CAISEEREGPGSYEQYF | TGTGCCATCAGTGAGGAGCGGGAGGGCCCGGGCTCCTACGAGCAGTACTTC
TRBJ1-3 | TRBV30 | few | NA | CAQDRFSGNTIYF | TGTGCCCAGGACCGATTCTCTGGAAACACCATATATTTT
TRBJ2-7 | TRBV13 | once | NA | CASSFGGRFREQYF | TGTGCCAGCAGCTTCGGGGGAAGGTTCCGCGAGCAGTACTTC
TRBJ2-2 | TRBV7-9 | NA | TRBD2 | CASSLSRGGTGELFF | TGTGCCAGCAGCTTATCCCGCGGGGGCACCGGGGAGCTGTTTTTT
TRBJ2-5 | TRBV7-9 | NA | NA | CASSPLYQETQYF | TGTGCCAGCAGCCCCTTGTACCAAGAGACCCAGTACTTC
TRBJ2-3 | TRBV2 | NA | NA | CASSSGSTDTQYF | TGTGCCAGCAGTTCTGGTTCCACAGATACGCAGTATTTT
TRBJ2-1 | TRBV2 | NA | TRBD1 | CASRGATGAPWNNEQFF | TGTGCCAGCAGGGGGGCGACAGGGGCCCCATGGAATAATGAGCAGTTCTTC
TRBJ2-1 | TRBV4-1 | NA | TRBD2 | CASSQGLAGENEQFF | TGCGCCAGCAGCCAAGGACTAGCGGGAGAGAATGAGCAGTTCTTC
TRBJ2-2 | TRBV7-3 | NA | NA | CASTSAAGRNTGELFF | TGTGCCAGCACCTCGGCAGCAGGGCGAAACACCGGGGAGCTGTTTTTT
TRBJ2-1 | TRBV5-1 | NA | TRBD2 | CASSSRLAGRWDEQFF | TGCGCCAGCAGCTCCCGGCTAGCGGGAAGGTGGGATGAGCAGTTCTTC
TRBJ2-1 | TRBV6-5 | NA | TRBD2 | CASSYSPQRGNNEQFF | TGTGCCAGCAGTTACTCCCCCCAGCGGGGGAACAATGAGCAGTTCTTC
TRBJ2-7 | TRBV5-1 | NA | TRBD2 | CASSRGEGSGEQYF | TGCGCCAGCAGCCGTGGGGAGGGGTCCGGGGAGCAGTACTTC
TRBJ2-7 | TRBV27 | once | TRBD2 | CASTNFTSGSSYEQYF | TGTGCCAGCACCAATTTCACTAGCGGGAGCTCCTACGAGCAGTACTTC
TRBJ2-7 | TRBV6-1 | NA | TRBD2 | CASSETGLAGGKYEQYF | TGTGCCAGCAGTGAAACGGGTCTAGCGGGAGGCAAGTACGAGCAGTACTTC
TRBJ2-7 | TRBV9 | NA | TRBD1 | CASSLGQGPTSGGEQYF | TGTGCCAGCAGCTTGGGACAGGGGCCAACATCAGGGGGCGAGCAGTACTTC
TRBJ1-2 | TRBV5-4 | NA | TRBD1 | CASSLGTGGVYGYTF | TGTGCCAGCAGCTTGGGGACAGGAGGTGTCTATGGCTACACCTTC
TRBJ1-2 | TRBV5-1 | NA | NA | CASSLDGGDYGYTF | TGCGCCAGCAGCTTGGATGGGGGAGACTATGGCTACACCTTC
TRBJ1-1 | TRBV6-5 | NA | NA | CASSYSHENTEAFF | TGTGCCAGCAGTTATTCGCACGAGAACACTGAAGCTTTCTTT
TRBJ2-3 | TRBV7-2 | NA | NA | CASSSSGGTDTQYF | TGTGCCAGCAGCTCGTCAGGGGGCACAGATACGCAGTATTTT
TRBJ1-3 | TRBV5-6 | NA | NA | CASSLDAYTIYF | TGTGCCAGCAGCTTGGATGCGTACACCATATATTTT
TRBJ1-3 | TRBV2 | NA | NA | CASSERGSGNTIYF | TGTGCCAGCAGTGAGAGGGGCTCGGGAAACACCATATATTTT
TRBJ2-5 | TRBV7-9 | once | NA | CASSLDRELRETQYF | TGTGCCAGCAGCTTAGATCGGGAGTTGAGAGAGACCCAGTACTTC
TRBJ1-2 | TRBV7-2 | NA | TRBD1 | CASSVVTKTGVYGYTF | TGTGCCAGCAGCGTAGTAACTAAGACAGGGGTCTATGGCTACACCTTC
TRBJ1-3 | TRBV9 | NA | NA | CASSVDGGSGNTIYF | TGTGCCAGCAGCGTAGACGGGGGATCAGGAAACACCATATATTTT
TRBJ2-7 | TRBV10-3 | NA | TRBD2 | CAISESASGGHEQYF | TGTGCCATCAGTGAGTCGGCTAGCGGGGGACACGAGCAGTACTTC
TRBJ2-3 | TRBV11-2 | NA | TRBD2 | CASSPWTSPDTQYF | TGTGCCAGCAGCCCCTGGACTAGCCCAGATACGCAGTATTTT
TRBJ1-5 | TRBV4-3 | NA | NA | CASSQDGHSNQPQHF | TGCGCCAGCAGCCAAGACGGCCATAGCAATCAGCCCCAGCATTTT
TRBJ2-1 | TRBV5-1 | NA | TRBD2 | CASSAPRVASGYNEQFF | TGCGCCAGCAGCGCCCCCCGGGTGGCTAGCGGTTACAATGAGCAGTTCTTC
TRBJ1-3 | TRBV7-2 | NA | NA | CASSLAPQFDSGNTIYF | TGTGCCAGCAGCTTAGCCCCTCAGTTTGACTCTGGAAACACCATATATTTT
TRBJ1-2 | TRBV19 | NA | NA | CASSILEGNVNYGYTF | TGTGCCAGTAGTATCTTGGAGGGTAACGTTAACTATGGCTACACCTTC
TRBJ1-5 | TRBV30 | NA | TRBD1 | CAWSQQGEQPQHF | TGTGCCTGGAGCCAACAGGGGGAACAGCCCCAGCATTTT
TRBJ2-2 | TRBV4-1 | NA | NA | CASSQVGGTGELFF | TGCGCCAGCAGCCAAGTAGGCGGCACCGGGGAGCTGTTTTTT
TRBJ2-7 | TRBV15 | NA | TRBD1 | CATRRGTGLGSEQYF | TGTGCCACCCGCAGAGGGACAGGATTGGGGTCCGAGCAGTACTTC
TRBJ1-2 | TRBV18 | NA | NA | CASSPSVNYGYTF | TGTGCCAGCTCACCATCAGTTAACTATGGCTACACCTTC